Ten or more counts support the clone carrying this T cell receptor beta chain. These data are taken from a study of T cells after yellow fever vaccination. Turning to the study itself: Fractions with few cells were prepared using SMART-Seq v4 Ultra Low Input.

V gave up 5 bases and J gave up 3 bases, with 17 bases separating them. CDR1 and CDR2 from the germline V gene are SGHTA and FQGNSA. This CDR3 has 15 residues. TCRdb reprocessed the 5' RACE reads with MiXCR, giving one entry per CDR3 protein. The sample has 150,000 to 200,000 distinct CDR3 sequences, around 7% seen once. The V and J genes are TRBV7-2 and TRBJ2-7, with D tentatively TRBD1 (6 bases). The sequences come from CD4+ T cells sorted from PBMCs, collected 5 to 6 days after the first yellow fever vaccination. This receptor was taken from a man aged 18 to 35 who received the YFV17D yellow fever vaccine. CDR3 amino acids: CASSTSGQPGYEQYF. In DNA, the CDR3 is TGTGCCAGCAGCACAAGCGGACAGCCAGGCTACGAGCAGTACTTC.